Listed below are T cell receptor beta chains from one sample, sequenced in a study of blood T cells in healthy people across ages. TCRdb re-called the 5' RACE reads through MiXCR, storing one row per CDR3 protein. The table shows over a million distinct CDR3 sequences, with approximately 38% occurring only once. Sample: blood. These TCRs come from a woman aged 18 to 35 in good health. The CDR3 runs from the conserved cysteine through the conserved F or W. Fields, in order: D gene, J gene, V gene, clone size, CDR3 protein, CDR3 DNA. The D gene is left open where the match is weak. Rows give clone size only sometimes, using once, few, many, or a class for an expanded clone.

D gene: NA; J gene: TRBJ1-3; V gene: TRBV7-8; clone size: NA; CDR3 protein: CASSPTPGTSGNTIYF; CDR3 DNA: TGTGCCAGCAGCCCTACTCCGGGGACGTCTGGAAACACCATATATTTT
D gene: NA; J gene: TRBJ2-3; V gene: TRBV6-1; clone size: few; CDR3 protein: CARRAGELFTDTQYF; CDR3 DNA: TGTGCCAGAAGGGCCGGGGAGCTTTTCACAGATACGCAGTATTTT
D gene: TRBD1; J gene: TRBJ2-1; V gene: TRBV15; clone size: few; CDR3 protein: CATSLNTGTGKGLNYNEQFF; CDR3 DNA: TGTGCCACCAGCTTAAATACCGGGACAGGGAAGGGGCTAAACTACAATGAGCAGTTCTTC
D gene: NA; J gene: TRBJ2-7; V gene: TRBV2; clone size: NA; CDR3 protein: CATLVYGLSYEQYF; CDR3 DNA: TGTGCCACCCTCGTATACGGCCTATCCTACGAGCAGTACTTC
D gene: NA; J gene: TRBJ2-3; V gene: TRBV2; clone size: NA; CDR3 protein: CASSEVGLTPTDTQYF; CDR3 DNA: TGTGCCAGCAGTGAAGTAGGACTAACCCCCACAGATACGCAGTATTTT
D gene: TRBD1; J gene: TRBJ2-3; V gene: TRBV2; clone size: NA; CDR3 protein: CASRDRLPGDTQYF; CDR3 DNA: TGTGCCAGCAGGGACAGGCTACCAGGAGATACGCAGTATTTT
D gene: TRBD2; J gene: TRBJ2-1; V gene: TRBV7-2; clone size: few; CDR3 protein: CASSKGRGGQNEQFF; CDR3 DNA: TGTGCCAGCAGCAAGGGGCGGGGGGGCCAAAATGAGCAGTTCTTC
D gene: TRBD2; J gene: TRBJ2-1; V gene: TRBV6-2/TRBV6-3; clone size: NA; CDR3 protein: CASSYHRGRDSEQFF; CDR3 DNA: TGTGCCAGCAGTTACCATCGCGGGAGGGATAGTGAGCAGTTCTTC
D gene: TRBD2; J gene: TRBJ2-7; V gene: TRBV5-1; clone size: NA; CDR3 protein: CASSSRTSGISSYEQYF; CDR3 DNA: TGCGCCAGCAGCTCAAGAACAAGCGGGATCAGCTCCTACGAGCAGTACTTC
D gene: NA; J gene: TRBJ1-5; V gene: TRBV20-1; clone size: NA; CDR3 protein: CSARKGVGGRNQPQHF; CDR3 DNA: TGCAGTGCTAGAAAGGGGGTCGGGGGCCGGAATCAGCCCCAGCATTTT
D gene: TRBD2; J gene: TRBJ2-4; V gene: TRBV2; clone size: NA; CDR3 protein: CASSVAGGSQNIQYF; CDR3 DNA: TGTGCCAGCAGTGTAGCGGGGGGAAGCCAAAACATTCAGTACTTC
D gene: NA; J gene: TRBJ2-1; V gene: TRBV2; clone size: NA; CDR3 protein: CASIPSPRDEQFF; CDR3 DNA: TGTGCCAGCATTCCCAGCCCGCGGGATGAGCAGTTCTTC
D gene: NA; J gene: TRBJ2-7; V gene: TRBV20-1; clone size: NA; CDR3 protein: CSARDTLDRPGGYEQYF; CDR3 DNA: TGCAGTGCTAGAGATACGTTGGACAGACCGGGAGGTTACGAGCAGTACTTC
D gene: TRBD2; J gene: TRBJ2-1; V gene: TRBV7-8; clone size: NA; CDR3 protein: CACSFTSETYNEQFF; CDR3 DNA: TGTGCCTGCAGCTTTACTAGCGAAACCTACAATGAGCAGTTCTTC
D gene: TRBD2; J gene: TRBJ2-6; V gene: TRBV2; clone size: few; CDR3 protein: CASSGTSTGANVLTF; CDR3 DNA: TGTGCCAGCAGCGGGACTAGTACTGGGGCCAACGTCCTGACTTTC
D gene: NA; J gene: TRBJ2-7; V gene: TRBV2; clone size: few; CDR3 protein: CASGKRLDISYEQYF; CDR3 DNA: TGTGCCAGCGGGAAGAGGTTAGATATCTCCTACGAGCAGTACTTC
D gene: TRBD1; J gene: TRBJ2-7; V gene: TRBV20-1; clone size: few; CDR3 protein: CSARADRGREQYF; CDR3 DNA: TGCAGTGCTAGAGCTGACAGGGGGCGTGAGCAGTACTTC
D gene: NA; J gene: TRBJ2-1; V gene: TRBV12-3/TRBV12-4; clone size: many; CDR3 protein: CASSPSGFSYNEQFF; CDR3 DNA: TGTGCCAGCAGCCCCAGCGGGTTCTCCTACAATGAGCAGTTCTTC
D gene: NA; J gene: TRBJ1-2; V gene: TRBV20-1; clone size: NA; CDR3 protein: CSAGGGRSGGYTF; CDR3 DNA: TGCAGTGCTGGGGGGGGCAGATCGGGGGGCTACACCTTC
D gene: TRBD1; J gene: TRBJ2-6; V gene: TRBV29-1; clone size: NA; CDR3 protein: CSVQGATSGANVLTF; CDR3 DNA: TGCAGCGTTCAGGGGGCAACTTCTGGGGCCAACGTCCTGACTTTC
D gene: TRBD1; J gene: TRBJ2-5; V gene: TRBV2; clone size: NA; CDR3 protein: CASSELSGQGDNEQYF; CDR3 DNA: TGTGCCAGCAGTGAACTGAGTGGACAGGGAGACAATGAGCAGTACTTC
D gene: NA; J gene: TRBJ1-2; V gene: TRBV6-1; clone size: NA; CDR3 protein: CASSESGGVYGYTF; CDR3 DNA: TGTGCCAGCAGTGAATCGGGGGGGGTCTATGGCTACACCTTC
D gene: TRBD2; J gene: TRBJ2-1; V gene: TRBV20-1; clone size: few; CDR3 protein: CSARVLAGPHYNEQFF; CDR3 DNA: TGCAGTGCTAGAGTGCTAGCGGGGCCCCATTACAATGAGCAGTTCTTC
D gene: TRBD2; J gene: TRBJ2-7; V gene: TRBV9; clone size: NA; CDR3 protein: CASSVAPSGGNYEQYF; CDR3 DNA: TGTGCCAGCAGCGTAGCTCCTAGCGGGGGAAATTACGAGCAGTACTTC
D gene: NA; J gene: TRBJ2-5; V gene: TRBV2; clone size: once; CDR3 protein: CASSVLEETQYF; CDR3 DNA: TGTGCCAGCAGTGTTTTGGAAGAGACCCAGTACTTC
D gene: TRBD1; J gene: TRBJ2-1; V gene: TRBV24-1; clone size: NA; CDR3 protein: CATSDPGQGVQFF; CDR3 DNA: TGTGCCACCAGTGACCCGGGACAGGGCGTGCAGTTCTTC
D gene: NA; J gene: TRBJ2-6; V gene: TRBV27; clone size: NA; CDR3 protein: CASSPLDRSGANVLTF; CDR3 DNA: TGTGCCAGCAGTCCCTTGGACCGCTCTGGGGCCAACGTCCTGACTTTC
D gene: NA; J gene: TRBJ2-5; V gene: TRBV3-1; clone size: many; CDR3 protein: CASSQTAEETQYF; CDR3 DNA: TGTGCCAGCAGCCAAACGGCGGAAGAGACCCAGTACTTC
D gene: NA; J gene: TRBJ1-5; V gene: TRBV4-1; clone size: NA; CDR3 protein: CASSQERYSNQPQHF; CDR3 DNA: TGCGCCAGCAGCCAAGAGCGGTATAGCAATCAGCCCCAGCATTTT
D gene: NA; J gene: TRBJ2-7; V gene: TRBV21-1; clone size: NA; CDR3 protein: CASNQQGWVVLYEQYF; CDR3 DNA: TGTGCCAGCAACCAACAGGGTTGGGTTGTTCTCTACGAGCAGTACTTC
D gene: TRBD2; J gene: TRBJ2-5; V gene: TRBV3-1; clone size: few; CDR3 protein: CASSQDPIVGGYNEQYF; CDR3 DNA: TGTGCCAGCAGCCAAGATCCCATTGTCGGGGGGTACAATGAGCAGTACTTC
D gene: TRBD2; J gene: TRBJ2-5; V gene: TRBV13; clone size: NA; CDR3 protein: CASSLGVGLADNEQYF; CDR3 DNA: TGTGCCAGCAGCTTAGGCGTTGGACTAGCGGACAATGAGCAGTACTTC